A single sample is the source of the 32 T cell receptor beta chains below, sequenced in a study of metastatic and nonmetastatic thyroid tumors. Prior to thyroid surgery, none of the patients had received any treatment. TCRdb called clones again from the PCR reads with MiXCR. The sample has fewer than 40,000 clones, about 25% seen once. What was sequenced was blood. Every receptor here comes from a female donor with papillary thyroid cancer or a benign thyroid nodule (not recorded which). Some clones in this sample may be carry-over from other donors' samples.

This clone was picked up a small number of times. The rearrangement links TRBV27 to TRBJ2-1; 11 nucleotides line up with TRBD2. Germline V gives CDR1 MNHEY, CDR2 SMNVEV (reference sequence). The CDR3 totals 17 residues. V was pared by 0 bases and J by 9 bases, with 10 bases of the junction left unmatched. The DNA of the CDR3 is TGTGCCAGCAGTTTATCGATTCAACTAGCGGGAGTGTCTGAGCAGTTCTTC. Its protein product is CASSLSIQLAGVSEQFF.

This clone was picked up many times. The rearrangement uses TRBV10-3 and TRBJ2-7; tentative D call: TRBD1 (7 bases). The CDR3 runs 13 residues. Between the trimmed V and J ends, which lost 3 bases and 6 bases, there was a span of 12 bases. Germline V gene sequence: CDR1 ENHRY, CDR2 SYGVKD. The CDR3 loop reads CAISEGGGSEQYF. For the CDR3, the DNA is TGTGCCATCAGTGAAGGAGGGGGCAGCGAGCAGTACTTC.

This clone has at least ten counts. The chain employs TRBV18 and TRBJ2-3; D not certain. Germline CDR1 reads KGHSH; CDR2 reads LQKENI. The CDR3 is 16 residues long. With 6 bases removed from V and 0 bases from J, the gap between germline ends came to 16 bases. The CDR3 DNA sequence: TGTGCCAGCTCCAATGTTCGGGCGGATAGCACAGATACGCAGTATTTT. It encodes CASSNVRADSTDTQYF.

This clone was observed many times. The rearrangement links TRBV5-1 to TRBJ2-7; D gene uncertain. The germline CDR1 and CDR2 sequences are SGHRS and YFSETQ. V dropped 0 bases and J dropped 0 bases, with 7 bases sitting between them. This CDR3 is built from 14 residues. The CDR3 bases are TGCGCCAGCAGCTTGGCAAGCAACTCCTACGAGCAGTACTTC. The encoded protein is CASSLASNSYEQYF.

This clone was counted many times. J is TRBJ2-1 and V is TRBV30; a possible D gene is TRBD2 (6 bases). Germline assignment: CDR1 GTSNPN and CDR2 SVGIG (reference sequence). The CDR3 has 13 residues. V was pared by 3 bases and J by 5 bases, with 11 bases between. The CDR3 coding sequence is TGTGCCTGGAGGCGGGGACTGGACAATGAGCAGTTCTTC. It is translated as CAWRRGLDNEQFF. The whole variable domain, remainder taken from reference TRBV30 and TRBJ2-1, is SQTIHQWPATLVQPVGSPLSLECTVEGTSNPNLYWYRQAAGRGLQLLFYSVGIGQISSEVPQNLSASRPQDRQFILSSKKLLLSDSGFYLCAWRRGLDNEQFFGPGTRLTVL.

Notes on this clone: This may come from a read error, since a much larger clone is one base off. The chain employs TRBV28 and TRBJ1-2; D perhaps matches TRBD1 (6 bases). CDR3 length equals 13 residues. Trimming removed 6 bases at V and 9 bases at J, with 17 bases between. Germline V gives CDR1 MDHEN, CDR2 SYDVKM. CDR3 in amino acids: CASRSSGADCYTF. CDR3 nucleotides: TGTGCCAGCAGGTCCTCAGGGGCGGATTGCTACACCTTC.

V usage is TRBV20-1 and J usage is TRBJ2-7; D gene uncertain. The germline V gene encodes CDR1 DFQATT and CDR2 SNEGSKA (reference sequence). CDR3 size: 15 residues. Trimming shortened V by 1 base and J by 1 base, and 14 bases separated the two germline ends. DNA of the CDR3: TGCAGTGCTAGAGGGGCGAATGGCGCTTCCTACGAGCAGTACTTC. This encodes CSARGANGASYEQYF.

This clone was found many times. This sequence joins TRBV27 and TRBJ2-3, with D hard to call. The germline V gene encodes CDR1 MNHEY and CDR2 SMNVEV (reference sequence). Trimming took off 6 bases at V and 2 bases at J, with 6 bases between the two ends. This CDR3 has 12 residues. CDR3 residues: CASSPTTDTQYF. The CDR3 coding sequence is TGTGCCAGCAGCCCCACCACAGATACGCAGTATTTT.

This clone was recorded many times. This chain connects TRBV20-1 to TRBJ2-2; 10 bases map to TRBD2. Germline V gene sequence: CDR1 DFQATT, CDR2 SNEGSKA (reference sequence). V lost 6 bases and J lost 3; bases outside the gene matches: 10. This CDR3 region has 16 residues. This CDR3 is CSASSQGLADTGELFF. CDR3 nucleotide sequence: TGCAGTGCCTCATCCCAAGGACTAGCGGACACCGGGGAGCTGTTTTTT.

This clone was detected many times. The chain joins TRBV6-1 to TRBJ2-1; a possible D gene is TRBD1 (5 bases). Germline CDR1 and CDR2: MNHNS and SASEGT. The CDR3 is 16 amino acids. V lost 4 bases and J lost 7, with 20 bases in between. CDR3 amino acids: CASSASLGQGSNEQFF. The CDR3, as DNA: TGTGCCAGCAGTGCCTCTCTGGGCCAGGGAAGTAATGAGCAGTTCTTC.

This clone was seen repeatedly, ten times or more. This may come from a read error, since a much larger clone is one base off. The gene calls are TRBV20-1 and TRBJ1-1; 9 bases are a match to TRBD1. The CDR3 is 12 residues long. V shed 6 bases, J shed 6 bases, and the junction held 5 bases outside the gene matches. The germline CDR1 and CDR2 sequences are DFQATT and SNEGSKA (reference sequence). CDR3 sequence: CSAQDRGAEAFF. The CDR3 nucleotides read TGCAGTGCCCAGGACAGGGGTGCTGAAGCTTTCTTT.

Ten or more counts support this clone. The rearrangement links TRBV12-3 or TRBV12-4 to TRBJ1-1; D remains ambiguous. The CDR3 consists of 13 residues. V was pared by 4 bases and J by 3 bases, with 9 bases between. Here the CDR3 reads CASSSDGYTEAFF. CDR3 DNA sequence: TGTGCCAGCAGTTCTGACGGGTACACTGAAGCTTTCTTT.

The chain employs TRBV18 and TRBJ1-5; D is unresolved. V gave up 0 bases and J gave up 6 bases, with 12 bases separating them. CDR3 size: 15 residues. CDR1 and CDR2 (germline): KGHSH, LQKENI. The CDR3: CASSPPFGDGQPQHF. CDR3 nucleotide sequence: TGTGCCAGCTCACCACCCTTCGGGGATGGTCAGCCCCAGCATTTT.

With regard to this clone: The junction shows a germline mismatch at one end, possibly a read error. This rearrangement joins TRBV27 to TRBJ2-1; no definite D call. The CDR3 spans 10 residues. Germline assignment: CDR1 MNHEY and CDR2 SMNVEV (reference sequence). The CDR3 protein is CATGYNEQFF. The CDR3 nucleotides are TGCGCGACCGGGTACAATGAGCAGTTCTTC.

The chain carries TRBV4-1 and TRBJ1-2; D unresolved. The CDR3 is 15 amino acids. Germline loops: CDR1 MGHRA, CDR2 YSYEKL. Trimming shortened V by 0 bases and J by 1 base, and 9 bases separated the two germline ends. This chain's CDR3 is CASSQDTTGNYGYTF. As DNA, the CDR3 is TGCGCCAGCAGCCAAGACACCACCGGTAACTATGGCTACACCTTC.

This clone was observed a few times. Since a much larger clone is just one base distant, this may be a read error. Here the CDR3 DNA reads TGTGCCAGCAGTTACTCGAGATCACAGGGGGACTTC. Its protein is CASSYSRSQGDF. The chain is built from TRBV6-6 and TRBJ2-4; 8 bases match TRBD1. The CDR3 totals 12 residues. CDR1 is MNHNY and CDR2 is SVGAGI in the germline V gene (reference sequence).

This clone was counted at least ten times. The CDR3 region is CASSQVGLRGTGELFF. The CDR3 nucleotides read TGCGCCAGCAGCCAGGTGGGACTTCGGGGCACCGGGGAGCTGTTTTTT. This chain joins TRBV4-3 and TRBJ2-2, with D possibly being TRBD2 (6 bases). V lost 3 bases and J 4 bases, leaving 15 bases between the germline ends. The CDR3 length is 16 residues. Germline CDR1 LGHNA, CDR2 YSLEER.

This chain joins TRBV19 and TRBJ2-7; 10 positions agree with TRBD2. The CDR3 sequence is 14 residues long. Germline loops: CDR1 LNHDA, CDR2 SQIVND (reference sequence). J lost 4 bases, V lost 4 bases, and 4 bases had no gene match. The CDR3 nucleotides are TGTGCCAGTAGTAAAGCGGGAGGGGGGTACGAGCAGTACTTC. It specifies CASSKAGGGYEQYF.

In its sample, this clone was seen many times. The V gene is TRBV5-4, the J gene TRBJ2-3; 11 bases match TRBD1. V lost 3 bases and J lost 2; bases outside the gene matches: 5. CDR1 and CDR2 from the germline V gene are SGHNT and YYREEE (reference sequence). The CDR3 is 16 residues long. CDR3 in amino acids: CASSWGGQGDTDTQYF. The CDR3 coding sequence is TGTGCCAGCAGCTGGGGGGGACAGGGGGACACAGATACGCAGTATTTT. Full variable domain (rest looked up from reference TRBV5-4 and TRBJ2-3): ETGVTQSPTHLIKTRGQQVTLRCSSQSGHNTVSWYQQALGQGPQFIFQYYREEENGRGNFPPRFSGLQFPNYSSELNVNALELDDSALYLCASSWGGQGDTDTQYFGPGTRLTVL.

In this sample, this clone turned up a few times. The chain uses TRBV6-1 and TRBJ1-1; D is possibly TRBD1 (6 bases). V lost 7 bases to trimming and J lost 5 bases, with 26 bases between them. From germline, CDR1 is MNHNS and CDR2 SASEGT. CDR3 length equals 17 residues. The CDR3 loop is CASTNGNTGTPGTEAFF. CDR3 DNA sequence: TGTGCCAGCACTAACGGGAATACCGGGACACCGGGAACTGAAGCTTTCTTT.

This clone was counted between two and nine times. The chain uses TRBV5-1 and TRBJ1-2; D uncertain. Germline CDR1 and CDR2: SGHRS and YFSETQ. This CDR3 contains 12 residues. V was shortened by 0 bases and J by 6 bases, with 6 bases between the two germline ends. The CDR3: CASSLAQDGYTF. The CDR3 bases are TGCGCCAGCAGCTTGGCCCAGGATGGCTACACCTTC.

This clone was counted at least ten times. The chain couples TRBV9 to TRBJ2-5, with TRBD2 matching over 7 bases. CDR3 size: 13 residues. V gave up 0 bases and J gave up 8 bases; unmatched junction bases: 4. Germline values: CDR1 SGDLS, CDR2 YYNGEE. CDR3 loop: CASSVAGGQTQYF. The CDR3 DNA is TGTGCCAGCAGCGTAGCGGGGGGTCAAACCCAGTACTTC.

Only a few counts were recorded for this clone. CDR3 DNA: TGTGCCAGCAGTTACTTACTAGCGGGGGCCGACAATGAGCAGTTCTTC. This encodes CASSYLLAGADNEQFF. The V gene is TRBV6-2 or TRBV6-3, the J gene TRBJ2-1, with 11 positions matching TRBD2. V trimming: 1 base; J trimming: 5 bases; junction bases outside the gene matches: 4. The CDR3 consists of 16 residues. Germline V gene lookup returns CDR1 MNHEY and CDR2 SVGEGT.

By share, this clone counts as medium-sized. At one end the junction does not follow the germline gene, possibly because of a read error. This chain joins TRBV6-1 and TRBJ1-1; D gene ambiguous. Germline CDR1 MNHNS, CDR2 SASEGT. This CDR3 has 14 residues. CDR3 nucleotide sequence: TGTGCCAGCAGTGTGGGTTGGGAGAACGCTGAAGCTTTCTTT. Its protein is CASSVGWENAEAFF.

About this clone itself: A much larger clone lies one base from this, so it may be a read error. This sample also contains other DNA sequences that code for the same CDR3. The CDR3 reads CASSYSSEAFF. As DNA, the CDR3 is TGTGCCAGCAGCTACAGCTCCGAAGCTTTCTTC. The V call is TRBV18, the J call TRBJ1-1; D gene unclear. Germline V gene sequence: CDR1 KGHSH, CDR2 LQKENI. The CDR3 sequence is 11 residues long. Drawing the rest from reference TRBV18 and TRBJ1-1, the complete variable domain is NAGVMQNPRHLVRRRGQEARLRCSPMKGHSHVYWYRQLPEEGLKFMVYLQKENIIDESGMPKERFSAEFPKEGPSILRIQQVVRGDSAAYFCASSYSSEAFFGQGTRLTVV.

This clone was detected a few times. This chain joins TRBV5-4 and TRBJ2-3, with D uncertain. The CDR3 sequence is 11 residues long. V was cut by 3 bases and J by 3 bases, with 2 bases left in between. In germline, CDR1 is SGHNT, CDR2 YYREEE (reference sequence). The CDR3 loop is CASSSTDTQYF. The CDR3 bases are TGTGCCAGCAGCTCGACAGATACGCAGTATTTT.

The rearrangement uses TRBV5-1 and TRBJ1-2; D uncertain. Trimming took 1 base from V and 3 from J, leaving 10 bases between them. CDR3 length equals 14 residues. Per the germline V gene, CDR1 is SGHRS and CDR2 is YFSETQ. CDR3 sequence reads: CASSLWVGDYGYTF. DNA for the CDR3: TGCGCCAGCAGCTTGTGGGTAGGCGACTATGGCTACACCTTC.

This clone was detected ten times or more. The chain recombines TRBV19 with TRBJ1-2; D is unresolved. V was clipped by 6 bases and J by 0 bases, with 17 bases between them. The CDR3 has 16 residues. The germline CDR1 and CDR2 sequences are LNHDA and SQIVND (reference sequence). The CDR3 loop reads CASRRVLTGANYGYTF. The DNA for the CDR3 is TGTGCCAGTAGGAGGGTTCTTACTGGGGCTAACTATGGCTACACCTTC.

This clone showed up many times. The chain carries TRBV5-1 and TRBJ2-1, with 7 bases fitting TRBD2. Per the germline V gene, CDR1 is SGHRS and CDR2 is YFSETQ. There are 16 residues in the CDR3. J gave up 1 base and V 7 bases, and 11 bases lay outside the gene matches. The CDR3 loop is CASATAAGMSYNEQFF. CDR3 in DNA: TGCGCCAGCGCCACGGCAGCGGGGATGTCCTACAATGAGCAGTTCTTC. The full variable domain, rest sourced from reference TRBV5-1 and TRBJ2-1, is KAGVTQTPRYLIKTRGQQVTLSCSPISGHRSVSWYQQTPGQGLQFLFEYFSETQRNKGNFPGRFSGRQFSNSRSEMNVSTLELGDSALYLCASATAAGMSYNEQFFGPGTRLTVL.

The table lists this clone with many counts. The chain has TRBV5-8 and TRBJ2-2, with D possibly being TRBD2 (6 bases). V lost 2 bases, J lost 6 bases, and 8 bases lay in between. The V gene's germline CDR1 is SGHTS and CDR2 YDEGEE. The length of the CDR3 is 13 residues. The CDR3 region has the DNA TGTGCCAGCAGCTTCGGAGGGTCCGGGGAGCTGTTTTTT. Residues: CASSFGGSGELFF.

This clone was counted at least ten times. This clone may be a read error of a much larger clone one base away. Other DNA sequences from this sample encode an identical CDR3 as well. The rearrangement joins TRBV20-1 to TRBJ2-3; 7 bases agree with TRBD2. The V segment lost 6 bases and the J segment 5 bases; nucleotides outside the gene matches: 14. CDR1 DFQATT and CDR2 SNEGSKA come from the germline V gene (reference sequence). The CDR3 loop spans 15 amino acids. The CDR3 here is CSAPWMGGPGDTQYF. The CDR3 nucleotides read TGCAGTGCCCCTTGGATGGGAGGGCCGGGAGATACGCAGTATTTT.

The chain recombines TRBV20-1 with TRBJ2-2; the D is unclear. Germline loops: CDR1 DFQATT, CDR2 SNEGSKA (reference sequence). The CDR3 has 13 amino acids. V was shortened by 3 bases and J by 4 bases, with 9 bases between the two germline ends. In DNA, the CDR3 is TGCAGTGCTAGTAGGCAGACCACCGGGGAGCTGTTTTTT. It yields the protein CSASRQTTGELFF.